This T cell receptor beta chain was profiled in a study of blood T cell repertoires in COVID-19. Study at large: The United States, Italy and Spain provided the acute and convalescent COVID-19 samples.

The method was immunoSEQ multiplex PCR; TCRdb's version includes in-frame clones alone and lacks a portion of them. The sample yields about 260,000 clones, about 88% seen once. In terms of age and location, participants ranged from about 18 to 100 years and lived in about two dozen US areas. Participant-given clinical history determined each cohort assignment. Cohort 3 recovery required two negative PCRs, clearance, or symptom resolution. The V gene's germline CDR1 is SGDLS and CDR2 YYNGEE. The J segment lost 1 base and the V segment lost 3 bases, leaving 4 bases of the junction unmatched. CDR3 size: 15 residues.

The origin of this receptor is a woman between 50 and 59 years old who had recovered from COVID-19. The chain employs TRBV9 and TRBJ1-3; 7 bases are shared with TRBD1. The sample taken for sequencing was PBMCs or T cells enriched from blood (not recorded which). Here the CDR3 reads CASSERGQSGNTIYF. The CDR3, as DNA: TGTGCCAGCAGCGAAAGGGGACAGTCTGGAAACACCATATATTTT.